These 23 T cell receptor beta chains share one sample of origin, sequenced in a study of monozygotic twins with inflammatory bowel disease. Reprocessing the 5' RACE reads, TCRdb reports a single entry for every CDR3 protein and omits DNA. The sample includes approximately 400,000 distinct CDR3 sequences. Sequencing used blood. The receptors were gathered from a human donor with ulcerative colitis or Crohn's disease, or a healthy co-twin of an affected twin (not recorded which).

V and J are TRBV28 and TRBJ2-1; TCRdb's D call, TRBD2, is unchecked because there is no DNA. The CDR3 has 14 residues. Germline lookup yields CDR1 MDHEN and CDR2 SYDVKM. The CDR3 spells CASEDPDRHNEQFF.

V usage is TRBV7-2 and J usage is TRBJ2-7; TCRdb gives TRBD2 as the D gene, but with no DNA this cannot be confirmed. Germline CDR1 reads SGHTA; CDR2 reads FQGNSA. The CDR3 is 15 amino acids. The CDR3 is CASSDPQPVSAEQYF. The full variable domain, rest sourced from reference TRBV7-2 and TRBJ2-7, is GAGVSQSPSNKVTEKGKDVELRCDPISGHTALYWYRQSLGQGLEFLIYFQGNSAPDKSGLPSDRFSAERTGGSVSTLTIQRTQQEDSAVYLCASSDPQPVSAEQYFGPGTRLTVT.

The genes are TRBV20-1 and TRBJ1-5; TCRdb selects TRBD1, and the lack of DNA leaves this call unchecked. The CDR3 runs 15 residues. CDR1 is DFQATT and CDR2 is SNEGSKA in the germline V gene (reference sequence). The CDR3 loop reads CSAYRTGKGNQPQHF.

V usage is TRBV20-1 and J usage is TRBJ1-5; TCRdb names TRBD1, which stays unverified in the absence of DNA. The CDR3 runs to 16 residues. Germline CDR1 is DFQATT and CDR2 is SNEGSKA (reference sequence). This CDR3 is CSARAWTGGENQPQHF.

The chain couples TRBV5-3 to TRBJ2-2; as DNA is missing, the TRBD2 call by TCRdb cannot be tested. TRBV5-3 is an open reading frame, and its role is uncertain. The CDR3 is 18 amino acids. CDR3 sequence reads: CARSLGAGGPANTGELFF.

The V call is TRBV20-1, the J call TRBJ2-5; TCRdb's assignment of TRBD1 cannot be checked, as there is no DNA. Germline lookup yields CDR1 DFQATT and CDR2 SNEGSKA (reference sequence). This CDR3 comprises 14 residues. The chain's CDR3 is CSASPARGKETQYF.

The chain is built from TRBV4-1 and TRBJ2-7; TCRdb's D call of TRBD1 is untestable without DNA. The CDR3 totals 15 residues. Germline V gene sequence: CDR1 MGHRA, CDR2 YSYEKL. CDR3 loop: CASSLHTGQGYEQYF.

CDR3 in amino acids: CASSLAGTGPNEQFF. V is TRBV5-1 and J is TRBJ2-1; TCRdb selects TRBD1, and the lack of DNA leaves this call unchecked. Germline V CDR1 and CDR2: SGHRS, YFSETQ. There are 15 residues in the CDR3. Drawing the rest from reference TRBV5-1 and TRBJ2-1, the complete variable domain is KAGVTQTPRYLIKTRGQQVTLSCSPISGHRSVSWYQQTPGQGLQFLFEYFSETQRNKGNFPGRFSGRQFSNSRSEMNVSTLELGDSALYLCASSLAGTGPNEQFFGPGTRLTVL.

The chain couples TRBV28 to TRBJ2-7; TCRdb lists TRBD1, though no DNA is available to test this call. CDR1 is MDHEN, CDR2 SYDVKM, per germline. The CDR3 has 12 amino acids. The CDR3 here is CASGTGLSEQYF.

This sequence joins TRBV28 and TRBJ2-7; the TCRdb call, TRBD1, lacks DNA for checking. The germline V gene has CDR1 MDHEN and CDR2 SYDVKM. The CDR3 covers 15 residues. CDR3: CASSLRSGRNYEQYF.

The chain has TRBV29-1 and TRBJ2-5; no DNA is available, so the TRBD1 call from TCRdb remains unchecked. The CDR3 length is 15 residues. Germline assignment: CDR1 SQVTM and CDR2 ANQGSEA. The CDR3 sequence: CSVEGQRGHSETQYF.

The rearrangement joins TRBV6-1 to TRBJ2-7. From germline, CDR1 is MNHNS and CDR2 SASEGT. The CDR3 length is 12 residues. The CDR3 reads CASSEARREQYF.

CDR3 residues: CASSPLLAGNYEQYF. The chain combines TRBV18 with TRBJ2-7; TCRdb picks TRBD2, but there is no DNA to check that call. Looked up from germline, CDR1 is KGHSH and CDR2 is LQKENI. There are 15 residues in the CDR3.

This chain uses TRBV7-6 with TRBJ2-2; TCRdb's D gene call, TRBD1, goes unchecked for lack of DNA. Germline CDR1 and CDR2: SGHVS and FNYEAQ. The CDR3 consists of 16 residues. CDR3 region: CASSWRTGLGTGELFF.

The chain joins TRBV5-6 to TRBJ2-7; TCRdb returns TRBD1, unconfirmable since there is no DNA. Looked up from germline, CDR1 is SGHDT and CDR2 is YYEEEE. This CDR3 spans 14 amino acids. CDR3 sequence: CASSSGQGRYEQYF.

V and J are TRBV4-3 and TRBJ2-7. From germline, CDR1 is LGHNA and CDR2 YSLEER. This CDR3 region has 15 residues. This chain's CDR3 is CASSQEAWVSGEQYF.

This chain uses TRBV6-2 or TRBV6-3 with TRBJ2-1; the TCRdb call, TRBD1, lacks DNA for checking. This CDR3 is built from 16 residues. Germline CDR1 reads MNHEY; CDR2 reads SVGEGT. This CDR3 reads CASSYFKFGGFGEQFF.

CDR3 amino acids: CAWKGSSYNEQFF. V gene TRBV30 combines with J gene TRBJ2-1. The CDR3 contains 13 residues. Germline V lookup: CDR1 GTSNPN, CDR2 SVGIG (reference sequence).

The J gene is TRBJ2-6, the V gene TRBV12-3 or TRBV12-4. The CDR3 is 15 residues long. The CDR3 sequence: CASTRWKAGANVLTF.

The rearrangement links TRBV28 to TRBJ2-7; there is no DNA to check the TCRdb D call of TRBD1. Per the germline V gene, CDR1 is MDHEN and CDR2 is SYDVKM. CDR3 length equals 14 residues. The CDR3 loop is CASRGGMSSYEQYF.

The chain links TRBV24-1 to TRBJ2-1; TCRdb calls TRBD2, which cannot be checked without DNA. Germline lookup yields CDR1 KGHDR and CDR2 SFDVKD. This CDR3 has 16 residues. CDR3 protein: CATSEGMRGGHNEQFF.

The rearrangement joins TRBV12-3 or TRBV12-4 to TRBJ2-1; with no DNA, the TCRdb D assignment of TRBD2 cannot be verified. This CDR3 has 13 amino acids. The CDR3 loop reads CASTLLPEARPIF.

The chain joins TRBV6-2 or TRBV6-3 to TRBJ2-7; the TCRdb call, TRBD2, lacks DNA for checking. The CDR3 length is 14 residues. Germline CDR1 MNHEY, CDR2 SVGEGT. CDR3: CASSNSGRSYEQYF.